These T cell receptor beta chains were read from a single sample in a study of shared clonotypes between healthy human individuals. Assay: immunoSEQ multiplex PCR; the TCRdb copy retains only in-frame clones and omits some. Altogether under 850,000 clones are present, roughly two thirds being singletons, with the ten largest covering about 1.8%. Sequencing was performed on memory CD4+ T cells sorted from blood. These receptors were collected from a young woman in good health. The conserved cysteine and the conserved F or W are not part of the CDR3 here.

v_call | cdr3_aa
TRBV15 | ATSRGLAVSGANVLT
TRBV29-1 | SVIPGGWNEQY
TRBV27 | ASSSTPFGTQY
TRBV7-9 | ASSSTRATEQY
TRBV23-1 | ASSQSRQNDSYEQY
TRBV18 | ASSPRGDTGELF
TRBV7-9 | ASSGDNEKLF
TRBV11-2 | ASSLNGGNTGELF
TRBV5-6 | ASSHFVGSGANVLT
TRBV5-1 | ASSLQVPPYEQY
TRBV28 | ASSPQGVWYGYT
TRBV5-1 | ASSLAGKTVNTGELF
TRBV5-1 | ASSPARVQREPLIGQY
TRBV5-6 | ASSLAERDYEQY
TRBV7-9 | ASSGGRASSYEQY
TRBV5-1 | ASSYLGGGSWTDTQY
TRBV10-3 | AISESQGVGGQPQH